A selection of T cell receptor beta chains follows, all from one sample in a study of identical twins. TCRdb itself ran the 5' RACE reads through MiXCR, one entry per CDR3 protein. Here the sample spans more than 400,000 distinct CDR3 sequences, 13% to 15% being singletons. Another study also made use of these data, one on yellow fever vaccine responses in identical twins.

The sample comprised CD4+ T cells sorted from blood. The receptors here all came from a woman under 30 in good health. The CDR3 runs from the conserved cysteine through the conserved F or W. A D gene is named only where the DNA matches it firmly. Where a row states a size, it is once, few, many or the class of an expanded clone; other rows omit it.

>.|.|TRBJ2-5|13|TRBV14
TGTGCCAGCAGCCGTAGCAAACAAGAGACCCAGTACTTC
CASSRSKQETQYF
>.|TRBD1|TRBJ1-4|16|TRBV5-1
TGCGCCAGCAGCACGACAGGGAGATCGACTAATGAAAAACTGTTTTTT
CASSTTGRSTNEKLFF
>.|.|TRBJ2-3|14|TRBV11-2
TGTGCCAGCAGGAACAGGGAATTCACAGATACGCAGTATTTT
CASRNREFTDTQYF
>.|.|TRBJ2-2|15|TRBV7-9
TGTGCCAGCAGCGAAGAGGCAGGGTGGACCGGGGAGCTGTTTTTT
CASSEEAGWTGELFF
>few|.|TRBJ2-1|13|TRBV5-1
TGCGCCAGCAGCGTTGGAGGGCGTAATGAGCAGTTCTTC
CASSVGGRNEQFF
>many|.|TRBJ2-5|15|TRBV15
TGTGCCACCAGCAGAGATGATCCCAGGGGAGAGACCCAGTACTTC
CATSRDDPRGETQYF
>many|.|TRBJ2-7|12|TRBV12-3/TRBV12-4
TGTGCCAGCAGTTTAGCGAACTACGAGCAGTACTTC
CASSLANYEQYF
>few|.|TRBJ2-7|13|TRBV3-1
TGTGCCAGCAGCATTAATCGGGGCTACGAGCAGTACTTC
CASSINRGYEQYF
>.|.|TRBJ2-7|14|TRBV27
TGTGCCACCGAACGTCCCAGGGCCTCCTACGAGCAGTACTTC
CATERPRASYEQYF
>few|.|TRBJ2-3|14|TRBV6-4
TGTGCCAGCAGAGAGACACTTAACACAGATACGCAGTATTTT
CASRETLNTDTQYF
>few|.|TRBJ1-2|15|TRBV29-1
TGCAGCGTCGCTACAGGGACAAGCACTAACTATGGCTACACCTTC
CSVATGTSTNYGYTF
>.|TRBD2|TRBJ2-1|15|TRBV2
TGTGCCAGCAGTGAAGGAGGTAGCGGGGAGAATGAGCAGTTCTTC
CASSEGGSGENEQFF
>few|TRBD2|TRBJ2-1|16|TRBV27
TGTGCCAGCAGTTTAGAGGGACTAGCGGGGGGGCCAGAGCAGTTCTTC
CASSLEGLAGGPEQFF
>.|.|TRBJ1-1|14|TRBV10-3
TGTGCCATCAGTGAAACAGCGAGTAACACTGAAGCTTTCTTT
CAISETASNTEAFF
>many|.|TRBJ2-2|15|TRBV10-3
TGTGCCATCAGTGAGGTGGGAGTGGGCACCGGGGAGCTGTTTTTT
CAISEVGVGTGELFF
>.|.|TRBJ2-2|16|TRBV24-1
TGTGCCACCAGTGATTTCGGCAAGGAGAACACCGGGGAGCTGTTTTTT
CATSDFGKENTGELFF
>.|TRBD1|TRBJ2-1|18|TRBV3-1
TGTGCCAGCAGCCAGATGCCGGACGGGACAGGGATTGTGAATGAGCAGTTCTTC
CASSQMPDGTGIVNEQFF
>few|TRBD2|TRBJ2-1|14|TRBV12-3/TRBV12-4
TGTGCCAGCAGGGGCGGGACTAGTTCCAATGAGCAGTTCTTC
CASRGGTSSNEQFF
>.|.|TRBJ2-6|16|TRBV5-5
TGTGCCAGCAGCTTGATAGGGGCTACGGGGGCCAACGTCCTGACTTTC
CASSLIGATGANVLTF
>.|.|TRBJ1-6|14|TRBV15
TGTGCCACCAGCCCGACGACGTTCTCTTCACCCCTCCACTTT
CATSPTTFSSPLHF
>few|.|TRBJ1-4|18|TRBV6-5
TGTGCCAGCAGTTACTCGTTCGACTTTGGGCAAACTAATGAAAAACTGTTTTTT
CASSYSFDFGQTNEKLFF
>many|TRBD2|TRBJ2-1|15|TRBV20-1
TGCAGTGCTAGTCCGACTAGCGGGAGAATCGATGAGCAGTTCTTC
CSASPTSGRIDEQFF
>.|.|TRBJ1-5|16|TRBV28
TGTGCCAGCAGTCCCTATGAGGGGGGTGGCAATCAGCCCCAGCATTTT
CASSPYEGGGNQPQHF
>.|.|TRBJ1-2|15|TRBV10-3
TGTGCCATCAGTGTCCCCACGGAAGCTGGCTATGGCTACACCTTC
CAISVPTEAGYGYTF
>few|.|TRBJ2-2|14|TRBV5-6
TGTGCCAGCAGCTTCAACATTGCGGCCGGGGAGCTGTTTTTT
CASSFNIAAGELFF
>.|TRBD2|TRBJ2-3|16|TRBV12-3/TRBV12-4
TGTGCCAGCAGTTTCACTAGAGCGGGGCGCACAGATACGCAGTATTTT
CASSFTRAGRTDTQYF
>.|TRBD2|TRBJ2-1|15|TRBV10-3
TGTGCCATCAGTATGGCTAGCGGGAGTATCGATGAGCAGTTCTTC
CAISMASGSIDEQFF
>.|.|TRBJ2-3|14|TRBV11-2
TGTGCCAGCAGCTTAGAGCCTAGCGTAGATACGCAGTATTTT
CASSLEPSVDTQYF
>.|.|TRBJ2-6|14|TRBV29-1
TGCAGCGCCCGCGTCAGCTCTGGGGCCAACGTCCTGACTTTC
CSARVSSGANVLTF
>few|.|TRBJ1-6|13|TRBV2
TGTGCCAGCGGGGGGGACTATAATTCACCCCTCCACTTT
CASGGDYNSPLHF
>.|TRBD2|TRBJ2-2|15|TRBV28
TGTGCCAGCAGCAGCACGGGGGGGGAGGCCCGGGAGCTGTTTTTT
CASSSTGGEARELFF
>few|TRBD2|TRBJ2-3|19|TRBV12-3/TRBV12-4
TGTGCCAGCAGTTTAGCGCATGGGACTAGCGGAGTCAGCACAGATACGCAGTATTTT
CASSLAHGTSGVSTDTQYF
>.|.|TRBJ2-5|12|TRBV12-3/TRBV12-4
TGTGCCAGCGGGAAACGGGACAACCACGATCACTTC
CASGKRDNHDHF
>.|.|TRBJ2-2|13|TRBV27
TGTGCCAGCAGTGTTAGGGCCACCGGGGAGCTGTTTTTT
CASSVRATGELFF
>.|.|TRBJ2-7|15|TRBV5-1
TGCGCCAGCAGCTCACTACAAGGCGGCTCCTACGAGCAGTACTTC
CASSSLQGGSYEQYF
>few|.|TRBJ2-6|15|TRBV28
TGTGCCAGCAGCCAAGGCAGTTCTGGGGCCAACGTCCTGACTTTC
CASSQGSSGANVLTF
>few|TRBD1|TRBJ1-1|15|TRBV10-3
TGTGCCATCAGCTATAGACAGGGGGCAAACACTGAAGCTTTCTTT
CAISYRQGANTEAFF
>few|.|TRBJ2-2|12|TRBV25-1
TGTGCCAGCAGTGATTATAACGGGGAGCTGTTTTTT
CASSDYNGELFF
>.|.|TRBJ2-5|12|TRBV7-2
TGTGCCAGCAATGTCCGGGGAGAGACCCAGTACTTC
CASNVRGETQYF
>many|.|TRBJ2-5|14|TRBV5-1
TGCGCCAGCAGCCGGTGGGGGAATCAAGAGACCCAGTACTTC
CASSRWGNQETQYF
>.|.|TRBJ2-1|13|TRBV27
TGTGCCAGCGCCCAGACTCCCTACAATGAGCAGTTCTTC
CASAQTPYNEQFF
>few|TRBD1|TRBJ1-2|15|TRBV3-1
TGTGCCAGCAGACCGTCCGGGACAGGGAACTATGGCTACACCTTC
CASRPSGTGNYGYTF
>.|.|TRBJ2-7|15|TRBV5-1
TGCGCCAGCAGCTTGGAGGCTAGACTCCCCTACGAGCAGTACTTC
CASSLEARLPYEQYF
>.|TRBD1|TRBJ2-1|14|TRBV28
TGTGCCAGCAGTGACCCGGGACAGTTCAATGAGCAGTTCTTC
CASSDPGQFNEQFF
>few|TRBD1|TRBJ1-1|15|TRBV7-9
TGTGCCAGCAGCCCCCGACAGGGGAACTATACTGAAGCTTTCTTT
CASSPRQGNYTEAFF